The T cell receptor (beta chain) described here comes from a study of cytomegalovirus exposure and HLA in healthy donors. Study-level results: Using a false discovery rate of 0.05, a later analysis showed that 16,951 TCR beta sequences were associated with HLA alleles. DRB1 showed the most TCR associations and HLA-C the fewest in a later analysis, as rates varied by HLA locus. Most observed TCR sequences were rare, whereas some public TCRs were detected in many donors. According to a later analysis, most TCR beta chains associated with CMV appeared HLA-restricted.

A remark on this clone: The antigen is unknown. Relative to the germline gene, one junction end is altered; a read error may explain this.

In the PCR, 60 Vbeta and 13 Jbeta primers were used. Assay: immunoSEQ multiplex PCR; the TCRdb copy retains only in-frame clones and omits some. The data show around 130,000 clones, approximately 88% seen once. The sequenced sample consisted of PBMCs. This clonotype originated in a middle-aged woman in good health and CMV-seronegative.

The CDR3 nucleotides read TGTGCTAGCAGCTTAGCCCCTGGACAGGGGAACACCGGGGAGCTGTTTTTT. This gives the protein CASSLAPGQGNTGELFF. The V and J genes are TRBV7-7 and TRBJ2-2; 8 bases fit TRBD1. CDR1 and CDR2 from the germline V gene are SSHAT and FNYEAQ (reference sequence). This CDR3 comprises 17 residues.